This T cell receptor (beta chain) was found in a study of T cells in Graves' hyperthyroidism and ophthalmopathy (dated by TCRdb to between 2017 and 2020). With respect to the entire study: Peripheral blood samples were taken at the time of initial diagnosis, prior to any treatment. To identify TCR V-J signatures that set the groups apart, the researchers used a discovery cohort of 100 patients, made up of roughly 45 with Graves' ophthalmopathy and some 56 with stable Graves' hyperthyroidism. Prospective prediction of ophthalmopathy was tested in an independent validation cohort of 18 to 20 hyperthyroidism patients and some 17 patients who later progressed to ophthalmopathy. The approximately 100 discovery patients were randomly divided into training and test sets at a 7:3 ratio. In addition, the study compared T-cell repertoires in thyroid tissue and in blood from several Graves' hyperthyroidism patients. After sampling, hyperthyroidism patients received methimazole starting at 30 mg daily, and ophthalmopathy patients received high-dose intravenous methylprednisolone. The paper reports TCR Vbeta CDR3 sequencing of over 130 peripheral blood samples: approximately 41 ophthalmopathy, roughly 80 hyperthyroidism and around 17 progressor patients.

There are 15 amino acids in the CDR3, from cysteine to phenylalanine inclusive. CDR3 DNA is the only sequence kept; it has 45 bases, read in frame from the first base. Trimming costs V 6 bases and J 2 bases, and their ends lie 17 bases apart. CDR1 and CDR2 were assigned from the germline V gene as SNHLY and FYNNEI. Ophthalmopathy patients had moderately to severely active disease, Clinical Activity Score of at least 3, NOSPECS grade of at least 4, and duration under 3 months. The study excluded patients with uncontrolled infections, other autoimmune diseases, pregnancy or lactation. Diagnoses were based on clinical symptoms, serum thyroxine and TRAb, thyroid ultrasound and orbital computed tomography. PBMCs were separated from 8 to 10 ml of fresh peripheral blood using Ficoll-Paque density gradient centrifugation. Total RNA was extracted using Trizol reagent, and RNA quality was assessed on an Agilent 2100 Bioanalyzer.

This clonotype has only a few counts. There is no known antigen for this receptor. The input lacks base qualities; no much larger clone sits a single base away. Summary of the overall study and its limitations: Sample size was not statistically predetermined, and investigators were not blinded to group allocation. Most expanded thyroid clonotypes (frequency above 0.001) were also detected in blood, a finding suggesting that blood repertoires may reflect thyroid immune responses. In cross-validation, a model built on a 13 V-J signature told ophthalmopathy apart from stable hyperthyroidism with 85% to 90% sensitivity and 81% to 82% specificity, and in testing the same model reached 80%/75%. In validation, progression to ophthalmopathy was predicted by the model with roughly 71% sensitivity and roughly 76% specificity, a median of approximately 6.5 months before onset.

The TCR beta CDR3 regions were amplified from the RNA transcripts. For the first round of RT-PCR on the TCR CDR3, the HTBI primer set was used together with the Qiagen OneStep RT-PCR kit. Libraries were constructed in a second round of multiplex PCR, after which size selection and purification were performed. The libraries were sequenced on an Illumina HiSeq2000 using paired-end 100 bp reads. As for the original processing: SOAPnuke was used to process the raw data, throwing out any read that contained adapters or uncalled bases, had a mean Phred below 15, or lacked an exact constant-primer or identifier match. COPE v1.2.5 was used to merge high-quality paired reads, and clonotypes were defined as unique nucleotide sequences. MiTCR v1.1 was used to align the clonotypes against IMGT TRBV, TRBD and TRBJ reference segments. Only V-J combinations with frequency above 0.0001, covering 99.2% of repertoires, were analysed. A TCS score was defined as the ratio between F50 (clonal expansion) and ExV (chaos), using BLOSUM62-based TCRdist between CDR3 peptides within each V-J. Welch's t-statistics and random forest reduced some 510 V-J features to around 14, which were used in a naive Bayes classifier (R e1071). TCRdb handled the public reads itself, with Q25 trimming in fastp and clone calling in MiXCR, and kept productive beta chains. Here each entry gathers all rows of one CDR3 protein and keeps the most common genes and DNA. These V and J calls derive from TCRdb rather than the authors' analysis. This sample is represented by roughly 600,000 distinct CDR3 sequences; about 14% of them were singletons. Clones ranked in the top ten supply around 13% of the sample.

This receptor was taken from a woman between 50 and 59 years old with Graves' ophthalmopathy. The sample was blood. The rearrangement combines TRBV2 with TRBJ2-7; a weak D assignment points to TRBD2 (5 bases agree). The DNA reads TGTGCCAGCAGCCACCGTAGTCTAGCCGCCTACGAGCAGTACTTC. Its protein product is CASSHRSLAAYEQYF.